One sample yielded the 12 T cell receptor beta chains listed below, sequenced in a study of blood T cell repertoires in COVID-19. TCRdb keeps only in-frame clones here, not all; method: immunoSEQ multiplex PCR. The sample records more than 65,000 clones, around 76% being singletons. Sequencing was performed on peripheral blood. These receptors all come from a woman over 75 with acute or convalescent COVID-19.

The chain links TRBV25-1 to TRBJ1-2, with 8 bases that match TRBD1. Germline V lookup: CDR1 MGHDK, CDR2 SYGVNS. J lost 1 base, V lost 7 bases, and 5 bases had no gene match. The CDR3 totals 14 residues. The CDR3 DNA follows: TGTGCCAGCAAACAGGGGGGGGATAACTATGGCTACACCTTC. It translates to CASKQGGDNYGYTF.

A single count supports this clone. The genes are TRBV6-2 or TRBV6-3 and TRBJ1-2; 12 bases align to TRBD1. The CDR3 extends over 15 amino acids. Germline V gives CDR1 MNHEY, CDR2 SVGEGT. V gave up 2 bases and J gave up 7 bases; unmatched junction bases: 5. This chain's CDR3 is CASSYAGQGARGYTF. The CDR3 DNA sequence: TGTGCCAGCAGTTACGCGGGACAGGGGGCGCGTGGCTACACCTTC.

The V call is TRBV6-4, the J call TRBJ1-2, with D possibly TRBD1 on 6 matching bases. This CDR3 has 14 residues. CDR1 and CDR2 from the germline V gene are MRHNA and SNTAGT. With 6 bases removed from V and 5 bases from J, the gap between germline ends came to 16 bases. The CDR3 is CASSQGITGYGYTF. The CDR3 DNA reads TGTGCCAGCAGCCAAGGAATAACAGGGTATGGCTACACCTTC.

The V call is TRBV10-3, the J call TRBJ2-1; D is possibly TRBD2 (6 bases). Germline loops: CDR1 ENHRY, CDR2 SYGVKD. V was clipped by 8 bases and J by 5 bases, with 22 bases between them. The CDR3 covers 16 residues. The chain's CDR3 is CAIAVGEHRGNNEQFF. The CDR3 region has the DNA TGTGCCATCGCCGTGGGAGAGCACCGGGGGAACAATGAGCAGTTCTTC.

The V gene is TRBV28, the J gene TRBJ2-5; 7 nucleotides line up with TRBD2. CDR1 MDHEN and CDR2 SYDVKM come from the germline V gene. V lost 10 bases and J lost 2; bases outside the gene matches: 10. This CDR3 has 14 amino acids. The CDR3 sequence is CATCAGGLQETQYF. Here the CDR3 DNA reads TGTGCCACCTGCGCCGGGGGGTTGCAAGAGACCCAGTACTTC.

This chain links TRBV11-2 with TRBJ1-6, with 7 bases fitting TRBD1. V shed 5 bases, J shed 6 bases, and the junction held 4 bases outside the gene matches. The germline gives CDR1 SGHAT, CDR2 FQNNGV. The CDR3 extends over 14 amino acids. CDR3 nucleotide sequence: TGTGCCAGCAGCCCCCGGGACAGTAATTCACCCCTCCACTTT. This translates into CASSPRDSNSPLHF.

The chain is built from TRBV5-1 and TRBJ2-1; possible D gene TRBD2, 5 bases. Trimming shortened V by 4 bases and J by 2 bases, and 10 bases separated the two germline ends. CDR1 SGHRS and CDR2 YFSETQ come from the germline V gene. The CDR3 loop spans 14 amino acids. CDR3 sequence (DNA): TGCGCCAGCAGCCCCCTCGGGACCTACAATGAGCAGTTCTTC. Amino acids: CASSPLGTYNEQFF. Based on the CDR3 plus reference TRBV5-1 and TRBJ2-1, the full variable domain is KAGVTQTPRYLIKTRGQQVTLSCSPISGHRSVSWYQQTPGQGLQFLFEYFSETQRNKGNFPGRFSGRQFSNSRSEMNVSTLELGDSALYLCASSPLGTYNEQFFGPGTRLTVL.

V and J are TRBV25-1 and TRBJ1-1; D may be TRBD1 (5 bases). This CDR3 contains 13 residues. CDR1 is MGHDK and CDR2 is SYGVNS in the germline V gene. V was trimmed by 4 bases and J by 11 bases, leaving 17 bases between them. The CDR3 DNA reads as TGTGCCAGCAGTGGACTTGTGGCGGGACCGGCTTTCTTT. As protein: CASSGLVAGPAFF.

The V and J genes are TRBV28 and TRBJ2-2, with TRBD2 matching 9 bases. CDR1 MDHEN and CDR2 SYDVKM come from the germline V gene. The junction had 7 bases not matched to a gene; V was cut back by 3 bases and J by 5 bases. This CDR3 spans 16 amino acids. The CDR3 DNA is TGTGCCAGCAGTTTCGTCCTAGCGGGAAGGACCGGGGAGCTGTTTTTT. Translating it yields CASSFVLAGRTGELFF.

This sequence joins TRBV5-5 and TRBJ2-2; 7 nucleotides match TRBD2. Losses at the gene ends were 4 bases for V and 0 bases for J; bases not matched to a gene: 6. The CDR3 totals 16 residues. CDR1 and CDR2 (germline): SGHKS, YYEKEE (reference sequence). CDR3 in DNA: TGTGCCAGCAGCCACAGTGCGGGGGCGAACACCGGGGAGCTGTTTTTT. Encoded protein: CASSHSAGANTGELFF.

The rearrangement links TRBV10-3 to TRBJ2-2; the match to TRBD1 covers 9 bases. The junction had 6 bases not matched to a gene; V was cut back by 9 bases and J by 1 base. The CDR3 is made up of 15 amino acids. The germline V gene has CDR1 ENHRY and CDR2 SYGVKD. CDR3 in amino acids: CAINRGPWNTGELFF. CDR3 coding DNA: TGTGCCATAAACAGGGGGCCGTGGAACACCGGGGAGCTGTTTTTT.

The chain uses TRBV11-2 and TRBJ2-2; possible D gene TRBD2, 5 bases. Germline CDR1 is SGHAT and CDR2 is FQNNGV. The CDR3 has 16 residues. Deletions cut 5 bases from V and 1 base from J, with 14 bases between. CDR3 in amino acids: CASSRGIGRNTGELFF. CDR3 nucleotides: TGTGCCAGCAGCCGAGGGATTGGGAGGAACACCGGGGAGCTGTTTTTT.